These 13 T cell receptor beta chains share one sample of origin, sequenced in a study of T cell responses to AZD1222 COVID-19 vaccine. This table comes from immunoSEQ multiplex PCR, and its TCRdb copy is limited to in-frame clones, with some not included. This sample yields 120,000 or so clones, of which about nine tenths are seen a single time; over 2% belongs to the top ten. The source was peripheral blood, collected 28 days after the second AZD1222 dose. Receptors were obtained from an adult who received the AZD1222 COVID-19 vaccine.

The chain recombines TRBV6-2 or TRBV6-3 with TRBJ1-6; 9 bases agree with TRBD1. The germline CDR1 and CDR2 sequences are MNHEY and SVGEGT. The CDR3 totals 17 residues. With V trimmed by 2 bases and J by 7 bases, 9 bases remained unmatched. The CDR3 nucleotides read TGTGCCAGCAGTTACCGTCCCGGGACAGGGAAAAATTCACCCCTCCACTTT. Translation: CASSYRPGTGKNSPLHF.

The chain has TRBV4-2 and TRBJ1-2, with D unclear. V lost 0 bases to trimming and J lost 2 bases, with 10 bases between them. Germline V CDR1 and CDR2: LGHNA, YNFKEQ. This CDR3 is 15 amino acids long. This CDR3 reads CASSQEPGANYGYTF. The CDR3 region has the DNA TGTGCCAGCAGCCAAGAGCCGGGAGCAAACTATGGCTACACCTTC.

CDR3 loop: CASSQALGGNHNEQFF. The CDR3 DNA follows: TGCGCCAGCAGCCAAGCTCTGGGCGGGAACCACAATGAGCAGTTCTTC. This chain connects TRBV4-3 to TRBJ2-1; D might be TRBD2 (6 bases). V lost 1 base and J 5 bases, leaving 15 bases between the germline ends. This CDR3 has 16 amino acids. CDR1 LGHNA and CDR2 YSLEER come from the germline V gene.

The rearrangement links TRBV19 to TRBJ2-4; 7 positions match TRBD1. Germline values: CDR1 LNHDA, CDR2 SQIVND (reference sequence). With V trimmed by 5 bases and J by 3 bases, 16 bases remained unmatched. CDR3 length equals 18 residues. CDR3 DNA sequence: TGTGCCAGTAGTGCCCGACAGGGATTCGTAATAGGCAAAAACATTCAGTACTTC. Its protein is CASSARQGFVIGKNIQYF.

V usage is TRBV5-4 and J usage is TRBJ2-3; D is possibly TRBD1 (6 bases). In germline, CDR1 is SGHNT, CDR2 YYREEE (reference sequence). Trimming stripped 2 bases from V and 4 bases from J, with 11 bases between. CDR3 size: 14 residues. CDR3 region: CASSLKGVADTQYF. CDR3 nucleotides: TGTGCCAGCAGCTTAAAGGGGGTAGCAGATACGCAGTATTTT.

The chain links TRBV7-8 to TRBJ1-1; no definite D call. Germline assignment: CDR1 SGHVS and CDR2 FQNEAQ. This CDR3 comprises 15 residues. Trimming took 1 base from V and 3 from J, leaving 12 bases between them. The CDR3 protein is CASSLGVVGYTEAFF. Written as DNA, the CDR3 is TGTGCCAGCAGCTTAGGGGTAGTGGGATACACTGAAGCTTTCTTT.

The rearrangement links TRBV10-3 to TRBJ2-5; TRBD1 matches at 8 bases. V shed 4 bases, J shed 1 base, and the junction held 11 bases outside the gene matches. Germline V gene sequence: CDR1 ENHRY, CDR2 SYGVKD. There are 17 residues in the CDR3. CDR3 coding DNA: TGTGCCATCAGTGCTACCTATAAGACAGGGGCCCAAGAGACCCAGTACTTC. Translation: CAISATYKTGAQETQYF.

The chain joins TRBV2 to TRBJ1-5, with 7 bases that match TRBD1. V shed 5 bases and J 4 bases; nucleotides not matched to a gene: 2. Looked up from germline, CDR1 is SNHLY and CDR2 is FYNNEI. The CDR3 is made up of 13 amino acids. CDR3 amino acids: CASSWDRNQPQHF. CDR3 nucleotides: TGTGCCAGCAGTTGGGACAGAAATCAGCCCCAGCATTTT. The full variable domain, completed using reference TRBV2 and TRBJ1-5, is EPEVTQTPSHQVTQMGQEVILRCVPISNHLYFYWYRQILGQKVEFLVSFYNNEISEKSEIFDDQFSVERPDGSNFTLKIRSTKLEDSAMYFCASSWDRNQPQHFGDGTRLSIL.

On this clone: A read error may produce the germline difference seen at one junction end. The rearrangement uses TRBV7-7 and TRBJ2-1; 12 positions agree with TRBD2. Germline CDR1 is SSHAT and CDR2 is FNYEAQ (reference sequence). The CDR3 sequence is 20 residues long. CDR3 nucleotide sequence: TGTGCTAGCAGCTTAGGCCCTAGCGGGGGGGCCTTGAGCTCCTACAATGAGCAGTTCTTC. The encoded protein is CASSLGPSGGALSSYNEQFF.

The gene calls are TRBV9 and TRBJ1-6; D is unclear. CDR3 length: 13 amino acids. The germline CDR1 and CDR2 sequences are SGDLS and YYNGEE. V lost 2 bases to trimming and J lost 7 bases, with 7 bases between them. CDR3 residues: CASSVEGNSPLHF. In DNA, the CDR3 is TGTGCCAGCAGCGTTGAAGGAAATTCACCCCTCCACTTT. Full variable domain (remainder filled in from reference TRBV9 and TRBJ1-6): DSGVTQTPKHLITATGQRVTLRCSPRSGDLSVYWYQQSLDQGLQFLIQYYNGEERAKGNILERFSAQQFPDLHSELNLSSLELGDSALYFCASSVEGNSPLHFGNGTRLTVT.

V gene TRBV19 combines with J gene TRBJ2-5; D call uncertain. CDR1 and CDR2 from the germline V gene are LNHDA and SQIVND (reference sequence). Trimming stripped 6 bases from V and 7 bases from J, with 18 bases between. The CDR3 is 14 amino acids. CDR3 bases: TGTGCCAGTAGCGGTATTGGGCCCCCAGGGACCCAGTACTTC. This encodes CASSGIGPPGTQYF.

This clone was counted a few times. J is TRBJ2-1 and V is TRBV2, with 11 bases fitting TRBD2. V trimming: 4 bases; J trimming: 4 bases; junction bases outside the gene matches: 6. Germline V lookup: CDR1 SNHLY, CDR2 FYNNEI. This CDR3 is built from 16 residues. Here the CDR3 reads CASSASGLADYNEQFF. The CDR3 coding sequence is TGTGCCAGCAGTGCCTCGGGACTAGCGGATTACAATGAGCAGTTCTTC.

V usage is TRBV5-1 and J usage is TRBJ2-1, with D perhaps matching TRBD1 (6 bases). The germline gives CDR1 SGHRS, CDR2 YFSETQ. V was clipped by 2 bases and J by 4 bases, with 10 bases between them. CDR3 length: 14 amino acids. The CDR3 DNA sequence: TGCGCCAGCAGCTTTGGACAGTTTTACAATGAGCAGTTCTTC. Translating gives CASSFGQFYNEQFF. The variable domain in full, with the rest retrieved from reference TRBV5-1 and TRBJ2-1, is KAGVTQTPRYLIKTRGQQVTLSCSPISGHRSVSWYQQTPGQGLQFLFEYFSETQRNKGNFPGRFSGRQFSNSRSEMNVSTLELGDSALYLCASSFGQFYNEQFFGPGTRLTVL.